The 27 T cell receptor beta chains below come from one sample, sequenced in a study of T-cell reconstitution after alpha-beta-depleted transplantation in children. For TCRbeta, the library was prepared with unique molecular identifiers. Via MiXCR, TCRdb re-called the PCR reads, giving one row per CDR3 protein. There are approximately 980,000 distinct CDR3 sequences in the sample; roughly 29% occur only once, and over 25% lies in the top ten. The material sequenced was PBMCs, mostly from graft donor cells, taken 360 days after TCRalphabeta/CD19-depleted stem cell transplant. Source of these receptors: a boy under two years old who had a stem cell transplant for SCID, so the T cells may come from the graft donor.

The gene calls are TRBV30 and TRBJ2-1; D ambiguous. The CDR3 consists of 15 residues. V lost 0 bases, J lost 5 bases, and 14 bases lay in between. CDR1 is GTSNPN, CDR2 SVGIG, per germline (reference sequence). In nucleotides, the CDR3 is TGTGCCTGGAGTGTATTCCAGCGATGGGACAATGAGCAGTTCTTC. Amino acid sequence: CAWSVFQRWDNEQFF.

This clonotype was picked up a small number of times. CDR3 nucleotides: TGTGCCAGCAGCTTAGGTCCAGGGCTTTACGAGCAGTACTTC. Translated, it gives CASSLGPGLYEQYF. This sequence joins TRBV7-9 and TRBJ2-7; possibly TRBD1 for D (5 bases). Germline CDR1 is SEHNR and CDR2 is FQNEAQ (reference sequence). V lost 1 base and J lost 4, with 11 bases in between. The CDR3 spans 14 residues.

This clonotype has just a few counts. The CDR3 DNA sequence: TGTGCCAGTAGCGGGGGGTTCTACAATGAGCAGTTCTTC. It yields the protein CASSGGFYNEQFF. The V call is TRBV19, the J call TRBJ2-1; 7 bases fit TRBD2. There are 13 residues in the CDR3. CDR1 is LNHDA, CDR2 SQIVND, per germline (reference sequence). V was clipped by 6 bases and J by 3 bases; unmatched bases: 2.

The V call is TRBV5-1, the J call TRBJ2-1, with unresolved D. Trimming removed 0 bases at V and 6 bases at J, with 10 bases between. This CDR3 region has 14 residues. Germline V CDR1 and CDR2: SGHRS, YFSETQ. The CDR3 nucleotides are TGCGCCAGCAGCTTGGGCATGGGTACCAATGAGCAGTTCTTC. Translating it yields CASSLGMGTNEQFF.

The chain links TRBV20-1 to TRBJ2-1; 15 bases align to TRBD2. The trim removed 6 bases at V and 10 bases at J, leaving 4 bases unmatched. The CDR3 has 13 amino acids. Germline lookup yields CDR1 DFQATT and CDR2 SNEGSKA (reference sequence). CDR3 sequence: CSARTSGGAEQFF. The DNA of the CDR3 is TGCAGTGCAAGGACTAGCGGGGGGGCGGAGCAGTTCTTC.

As to this clonotype: Only one base separates this from a far larger clonotype, so it likely reflects a read error. The chain carries TRBV12-3 or TRBV12-4 and TRBJ2-1; 9 nucleotides line up with TRBD2. The CDR3 extends over 14 amino acids. The V segment lost 6 bases and the J segment 2 bases; nucleotides outside the gene matches: 2. The CDR3 reads CASSIAGAYNEQFF. DNA for the CDR3: TGTGCCAGCAGCATAGCGGGGGCCTACAATGAGCAGTTCTTC.

This clonotype was found a few times. The V call is TRBV6-2 or TRBV6-3, the J call TRBJ1-5; TRBD1 might be the D (6 bases). The ends were cut back, 5 bases at V and 6 bases at J, with 32 bases in the middle. Germline V CDR1 and CDR2: MNHEY, SVGEGT. CDR3 length: 20 residues. The CDR3 bases are TGTGCCAGCAGTCCGCCTGGGGGGCGGATGAATAAACAATTTGCTCAGCCCCAGCATTTT. Its translation is CASSPPGGRMNKQFAQPQHF.

This clonotype was detected ten times or more. The chain is built from TRBV12-3 or TRBV12-4 and TRBJ2-1; the match to TRBD2 covers 12 bases. The V and J ends lost 5 bases and 4 bases, in that order; junction bases with no gene match: 6. CDR3 length: 16 residues. CDR3 nucleotide sequence: TGTGCCAGCAGTCCCCTAGCGGGGGGGTTATACAATGAGCAGTTCTTC. This encodes CASSPLAGGLYNEQFF.

The gene calls are TRBV14 and TRBJ2-2; no reliable D call. The V end was cut by 7 bases, the J end by 8 bases, with 20 bases between. This CDR3 comprises 15 residues. In germline, CDR1 is SGHDN, CDR2 FVKESK. Here the CDR3 DNA reads TGTGCCAGCAAAAGTTCGGCGTCTTACGGGGGGGAGCTGTTTTTT. Encoded protein: CASKSSASYGGELFF. The full variable domain, in which reference TRBV14 and TRBJ2-2 provide the parts outside the CDR3, is EAGVTQFPSHSVIEKGQTVTLRCDPISGHDNLYWYRRVMGKEIKFLLHFVKESKQDESGMPNNRFLAERTGGTYSTLKVQPAELEDSGVYFCASKSSASYGGELFFGEGSRLTVL.

This clonotype showed up just a few times. CDR3 protein: CASRRARGDTGELFF. The CDR3 nucleotides are TGTGCCAGCAGACGGGCAAGGGGGGACACCGGGGAGCTGTTTTTT. The chain recombines TRBV12-3 or TRBV12-4 with TRBJ2-2; D may be TRBD1 or TRBD2 (6 bases each). The V gene lost 6 bases and the J gene lost 3 bases, with 14 bases spanning the gap. This CDR3 comprises 15 residues.

The V and J genes are TRBV5-1 and TRBJ2-3; 10 bases agree with TRBD2. The CDR3 totals 16 residues. Germline V gene sequence: CDR1 SGHRS, CDR2 YFSETQ. V lost 0 bases, J lost 8 bases, and 9 bases stayed unmatched. For the CDR3, the DNA is TGCGCCAGCAGCTTGGCCCCGGGGACTAGCGACGGTACGCAGTATTTT. Its protein is CASSLAPGTSDGTQYF.

CDR3 nucleotide sequence: TGTGCCAGCAGTTTAGTGGGCTGGACCACTAGCACAGATACGCAGTATTTT. Its translation is CASSLVGWTTSTDTQYF. The chain combines TRBV12-3 or TRBV12-4 with TRBJ2-3; D call uncertain. V gave up 1 base and J gave up 0 bases, with 14 bases separating them. The CDR3 sequence is 17 residues long.

This clonotype has only a few counts. The V gene is TRBV24-1, the J gene TRBJ2-2, with D perhaps matching TRBD2 (6 bases). CDR1 KGHDR and CDR2 SFDVKD come from the germline V gene. With 0 bases removed from V and 6 bases from J, the gap between germline ends came to 13 bases. CDR3 size: 16 residues. DNA of the CDR3: TGTGCCACCAGTGATTTGGGGACGCGGGGCGCCGGGGAGCTGTTTTTT. Its protein is CATSDLGTRGAGELFF.

This clonotype was seen a handful of times. This chain connects TRBV29-1 to TRBJ2-1; 7 bases fit TRBD2. Trimming cost V 0 bases and J 3 bases; bases outside gene matches: 5. The CDR3 length is 15 residues. CDR1 and CDR2 (germline): SQVTM, ANQGSEA. The CDR3 region is CSVEDRAGIYNEQFF. CDR3 nucleotides: TGCAGCGTTGAAGATAGAGCGGGGATCTACAATGAGCAGTTCTTC.

The gene calls are TRBV14 and TRBJ2-1; D is ambiguous. V lost 4 bases and J lost 3, with 16 bases in between. This CDR3 region has 16 residues. Germline V gene lookup returns CDR1 SGHDN and CDR2 FVKESK. Here the CDR3 reads CASSPFAEQFYNEQFF. CDR3 DNA sequence: TGTGCCAGCAGCCCCTTCGCAGAGCAATTCTACAATGAGCAGTTCTTC. The variable domain in full, completed from reference TRBV14 and TRBJ2-1, reads EAGVTQFPSHSVIEKGQTVTLRCDPISGHDNLYWYRRVMGKEIKFLLHFVKESKQDESGMPNNRFLAERTGGTYSTLKVQPAELEDSGVYFCASSPFAEQFYNEQFFGPGTRLTVL.

V gene TRBV20-1 combines with J gene TRBJ1-3; 8 positions match TRBD1. V trimming: 3 bases; J trimming: 5 bases; junction bases outside the gene matches: 6. The germline CDR1 and CDR2 sequences are DFQATT and SNEGSKA (reference sequence). This CDR3 contains 14 residues. CDR3 sequence: CSARGAGGRNTIYF. The CDR3, as DNA: TGCAGTGCTAGGGGCGCAGGGGGCAGAAACACCATATATTTT.

The rearrangement links TRBV12-3 or TRBV12-4 to TRBJ2-3; D gene unclear. V lost 0 bases and J lost 4, with 11 bases in between. The CDR3 is 15 residues long. CDR3 nucleotide sequence: TGTGCCAGCAGTTTAGCGCGGTCAGCCGCAGATACGCAGTATTTT. This encodes CASSLARSAADTQYF.

The genes are TRBV28 and TRBJ1-5, with unresolved D. V dropped 3 bases and J dropped 7 bases, with 13 bases sitting between them. Germline loops: CDR1 MDHEN, CDR2 SYDVKM. CDR3 length: 14 amino acids. The CDR3 DNA reads as TGTGCCAGCAGTTTTGCTGTTCCGTTCCAGCCCCAGCATTTT. The encoded protein is CASSFAVPFQPQHF.

The rearrangement uses TRBV10-3 and TRBJ2-3; 9 bases are shared with TRBD1. V shed 10 bases and J 0 bases; nucleotides not matched to a gene: 11. This CDR3 has 16 residues. Germline lookup yields CDR1 ENHRY and CDR2 SYGVKD. The CDR3 is CATGKQGASSTDTQYF. The CDR3 nucleotides read TGTGCCACCGGAAAACAGGGGGCGTCGAGCACAGATACGCAGTATTTT.

DNA of the CDR3: TGTGCCAGCAGCCGCGGGGGGGCCAATACGCAGTATTTT. As protein: CASSRGGANTQYF. The rearrangement links TRBV6-1 to TRBJ2-3, with 9 bases that match TRBD2. This CDR3 contains 13 residues. V lost 6 bases and J lost 7; bases outside the gene matches: 5. The germline V gene has CDR1 MNHNS and CDR2 SASEGT.

This clonotype appeared a few times. The genes are TRBV7-6 and TRBJ2-1, with D possibly matching TRBD2 (5 bases). The V gene's germline CDR1 is SGHVS and CDR2 FNYEAQ. Trimming took 5 bases from V and 0 from J, leaving 14 bases between them. This CDR3 comprises 16 residues. CDR3 DNA sequence: TGTGCCAGCAGCACCCGACGAGGGAGCTCCTACAATGAGCAGTTCTTC. Translation: CASSTRRGSSYNEQFF.

In its sample, this clonotype was seen a few times. This chain uses TRBV2 with TRBJ1-1; 8 bases match TRBD1. The CDR3 has 15 amino acids. CDR1 and CDR2 (germline): SNHLY, FYNNEI. V shed 8 bases, J shed 5 bases, and the junction held 13 bases outside the gene matches. The CDR3 here is CASGRSTGGGTEAFF. CDR3 bases: TGTGCCAGCGGCCGCTCTACAGGGGGGGGGACTGAAGCTTTCTTT.

The rearrangement links TRBV12-3 or TRBV12-4 to TRBJ2-1, with 8 bases fitting TRBD2. CDR3 size: 19 residues. After removal of 4 bases from V and 1 base from J, the junction contained 15 bases not matched to a gene. The CDR3 protein is CASSSPHAGGLLSYNEQFF. The CDR3 DNA sequence: TGTGCCAGCAGTTCCCCCCACGCGGGGGGCCTCCTTTCCTACAATGAGCAGTTCTTC.

This clonotype showed up just once. J is TRBJ2-3 and V is TRBV4-2; tentative D call: TRBD2 (7 bases). V lost 4 bases, J lost 6 bases, and 26 bases lay in between. CDR3 length: 18 residues. Germline V gives CDR1 LGHNA, CDR2 YNFKEQ. The chain's CDR3 is CASSLERGGGRIGDTQYF. For the CDR3, the DNA is TGTGCCAGCAGCCTCGAAAGGGGGGGGGGCCGAATTGGGGATACGCAGTATTTT.

This sequence joins TRBV12-3 or TRBV12-4 and TRBJ2-1; D perhaps matches TRBD1 (6 bases). This CDR3 has 13 amino acids. Trimming cost V 5 bases and J 7 bases, with 12 bases left between them. CDR3 protein: CASSPQGQNEQFF. The DNA of the CDR3 is TGTGCCAGCAGTCCTCAGGGGCAAAATGAGCAGTTCTTC.

This clonotype appeared a few times. V usage is TRBV5-1 and J usage is TRBJ2-1, with TRBD2 identical over 10 bases. CDR3 length: 15 residues. The germline CDR1 and CDR2 sequences are SGHRS and YFSETQ. Unmatched junction bases numbered 8, after V lost 5 bases and J lost 6 bases. The CDR3 bases are TGCGCCAGCAGTACCGGGACTAGCGCTGTCAATGAGCAGTTCTTC. Residues: CASSTGTSAVNEQFF.

This clonotype came up a few times. The chain is built from TRBV14 and TRBJ2-5; D gene uncertain. This CDR3 spans 13 amino acids. V shed 1 base and J shed 7 bases, with 10 bases lying between them. The V gene's germline CDR1 is SGHDN and CDR2 FVKESK. CDR3 DNA sequence: TGTGCCAGCAGCCAAGTTATGGATGGGACCCAGTACTTC. Translation: CASSQVMDGTQYF.